These 12 T cell receptor beta chains were sequenced from one sample in a study of cytomegalovirus exposure and HLA in healthy donors. PCR involved 60 Vbeta and 13 Jbeta primers. Some clones are missing from TCRdb's copy, which holds only in-frame ones; the method was immunoSEQ multiplex PCR. Among more than 110,000 clones listed, around 79% were seen once. Input material: PBMCs. Receptors originate from a male donor in good health and CMV-seronegative.

This rearrangement joins TRBV2 to TRBJ2-5; TRBD1 matches 7 bases. The V gene end was trimmed by 3 bases and the J gene end by 2 bases; junction bases not matched to a gene: 6. This CDR3 has 15 residues. Germline CDR1 is SNHLY and CDR2 is FYNNEI. The CDR3 loop reads CASSEDRWAQETQYF. The CDR3 DNA reads TGTGCCAGCAGTGAGGACAGGTGGGCGCAAGAGACCCAGTACTTC.

As regards this clone: At one of its ends the junction is not consistent with the germline gene, which may arise from a read error. V is TRBV29-1 and J is TRBJ1-2; D is possibly TRBD1 (5 bases). The CDR3 sequence is 10 residues long. The germline gives CDR1 SQVTM, CDR2 ANQGSEA. The chain's CDR3 is CVVRVSGYPF. The CDR3 region has the DNA TGCGTCGTCAGGGTCAGTGGCTACCCCTTC.

About this clone itself: The limits of the CDR3 on the DNA are not certain, so only TCRdb's listed CDR3 is given. J is TRBJ1-2 and V is TRBV7-2; the table names TRBD1, a call not compared with the DNA. The CDR3 extends over 14 residues, inclusive of both ends. Germline lookup yields CDR1 SGHTA and CDR2 FQGNSA. The CDR3 loop reads CASSLVGAGIGYPF.

CDR3 nucleotides: TGTGCCAGCAGCTTGGACTTGGGACAGCTTGAAGCTTTCTTT. It is translated as CASSLDLGQLEAFF. The J gene is TRBJ1-1, the V gene TRBV5-4, with 7 nucleotides matching TRBD1. V was pared by 0 bases and J by 7 bases, with 6 bases of the junction left unmatched. The germline gives CDR1 SGHNT, CDR2 YYREEE (reference sequence). The length of the CDR3 is 14 residues.

The rearrangement uses TRBV7-9 and TRBJ2-5, with D unresolved. The CDR3 extends over 12 amino acids. The germline V gene encodes CDR1 SEHNR and CDR2 FQNEAQ (reference sequence). V dropped 5 bases and J dropped 5 bases, with 9 bases sitting between them. The CDR3 is CASSVSRETQYF. The DNA of the CDR3 is TGTGCCAGCAGCGTCTCGAGGGAGACCCAGTACTTC.

The chain couples TRBV7-9 to TRBJ1-2; D call uncertain. This CDR3 has 17 residues. Per the germline V gene, CDR1 is SEHNR and CDR2 is FQNEAQ (reference sequence). The ends were cut back, 1 base at V and 7 bases at J, with 22 bases in the middle. CDR3 nucleotide sequence: TGTGCCAGCAGCTTAGGATCCACGGACTCTCTGCAACGTGGCTACACCTTC. Its translation: CASSLGSTDSLQRGYTF.

The chain combines TRBV19 with TRBJ1-1; no clear D gene. The CDR3 runs to 14 residues. CDR1 LNHDA and CDR2 SQIVND come from the germline V gene (reference sequence). Trimming pared 7 bases from V and 1 base from J, leaving 13 bases between. The DNA for the CDR3 is TGTGCCAGTATAGAAGCTAATTCGAACACTGAAGCTTTCTTT. It specifies CASIEANSNTEAFF.

The chain uses TRBV10-3 and TRBJ2-2; D is perhaps TRBD1 (5 bases). The CDR3 totals 16 residues. Trimming left V 6 bases short and J 1 base short, with 15 bases between. Germline V gene lookup returns CDR1 ENHRY and CDR2 SYGVKD. This chain's CDR3 is CAISGHVTGNTGELFF. The DNA for the CDR3 is TGTGCCATCAGCGGCCATGTTACAGGGAACACCGGGGAGCTGTTTTTT.

The chain uses TRBV15 and TRBJ2-7, with 10 bases fitting TRBD2. V trimming: 5 bases; J trimming: 4 bases; junction bases outside the gene matches: 5. The CDR3 extends over 14 amino acids. Looked up from germline, CDR1 is LNHNV and CDR2 is YYDKDF (reference sequence). CDR3: CATSLSSGRYEQYF. The DNA of the CDR3 is TGTGCCACCAGCCTGAGTAGCGGGAGGTACGAGCAGTACTTC. Complete variable domain (other parts from reference TRBV15 and TRBJ2-7): DAMVIQNPRYQVTQFGKPVTLSCSQTLNHNVMYWYQQKSSQAPKLLFHYYDKDFNNEADTPDNFQSRRPNTSFCFLDIRSPGLGDTAMYLCATSLSSGRYEQYFGPGTRLTVT.

The chain links TRBV15 to TRBJ1-1; 7 bases fit TRBD1. The CDR3 spans 13 residues. CDR1 and CDR2 from the germline V gene are LNHNV and YYDKDF (reference sequence). Trimming removed 5 bases from V and 3 bases from J; junction bases left unmatched: 3. The CDR3 sequence is CATSPRGYTEAFF. The DNA of the CDR3 is TGTGCCACCAGCCCCAGGGGGTACACTGAAGCTTTCTTT. Full variable domain (rest looked up from reference TRBV15 and TRBJ1-1): DAMVIQNPRYQVTQFGKPVTLSCSQTLNHNVMYWYQQKSSQAPKLLFHYYDKDFNNEADTPDNFQSRRPNTSFCFLDIRSPGLGDTAMYLCATSPRGYTEAFFGQGTRLTVV.

The gene calls are TRBV30 and TRBJ1-6, with D hard to call. Germline assignment: CDR1 GTSNPN and CDR2 SVGIG (reference sequence). The CDR3 length is 13 residues. The CDR3 reads CAESEGWNSPLHF. CDR3 nucleotides: TGTGCGGAGAGTGAGGGTTGGAATTCACCCCTCCACTTT.

The CDR3 loop reads CASSPGLAGGGYEQYF. In nucleotides, the CDR3 is TGTGCCAGCAGCCCGGGACTAGCGGGGGGGGGCTACGAGCAGTACTTC. The rearrangement links TRBV5-6 to TRBJ2-7, with TRBD2 matching 16 bases. Germline V gene lookup returns CDR1 SGHDT and CDR2 YYEEEE. The trim removed 4 bases at V and 3 bases at J, leaving 4 bases unmatched. The CDR3 is 16 amino acids.